The 22 T cell receptor beta chains given below trace back to one sample, sequenced in a study of shared clonotypes between healthy human individuals. Naive CD8 cells comprised CD45RO-negative, CCR7-positively selected cells, excluding terminally differentiated effector memory CD45RA+ cells. Clones were read by immunoSEQ multiplex PCR, and TCRdb kept only the in-frame ones, dropping some. The sample holds around 1,900,000 clones, around 93% seen once. Sample: naive CD8+ T cells from PBMCs. The receptors were sampled from a young man in good health. Some clones in this sample may be carry-over from other donors' samples.

V and J are TRBV9 and TRBJ2-5, with D unresolved. V was clipped by 3 bases and J by 2 bases, with 11 bases between them. Germline V gene data show CDR1 as SGDLS and CDR2 as YYNGEE. The length of the CDR3 is 14 residues. The CDR3 DNA is TGTGCCAGCAGCGACCGGGCCTCACAAGAGACCCAGTACTTC. Amino acids: CASSDRASQETQYF.

On this clone itself: Other DNA sequences in this specimen translate into the identical CDR3. The V call is TRBV30, the J call TRBJ1-6; maybe TRBD1 (5 bases). Germline V gives CDR1 GTSNPN, CDR2 SVGIG (reference sequence). Deletions cut 0 bases from V and 10 bases from J, with 10 bases between. This CDR3 spans 13 amino acids. The CDR3 DNA reads TGTGCCTGGAGTGTAACAGGAGAATCACCCCTCCACTTT. Translation gives CAWSVTGESPLHF.

The rearrangement joins TRBV14 to TRBJ2-7; 9 nucleotides agree with TRBD2. The J segment lost 6 bases and the V segment lost 1 base, leaving 7 bases of the junction unmatched. This CDR3 is 15 amino acids long. The germline V gene has CDR1 SGHDN and CDR2 FVKESK. The CDR3 bases are TGTGCCAGCAGCCAAGGTGACGGCGGGAGGGGCGAGCAGTACTTC. Amino acid sequence: CASSQGDGGRGEQYF. Supplemented by reference TRBV14 and TRBJ2-7, the full variable domain reads EAGVTQFPSHSVIEKGQTVTLRCDPISGHDNLYWYRRVMGKEIKFLLHFVKESKQDESGMPNNRFLAERTGGTYSTLKVQPAELEDSGVYFCASSQGDGGRGEQYFGPGTRLTVT.

The chain employs TRBV4-3 and TRBJ2-1; 15 nucleotides match TRBD2. The germline CDR1 and CDR2 sequences are LGHNA and YSLEER. CDR3 length: 17 residues. The V and J ends lost 5 bases and 7 bases, in that order; junction bases with no gene match: 9. CDR3 in amino acids: CASSKKWTSGRGNEQFF. The DNA for the CDR3 is TGCGCCAGCAGCAAAAAGTGGACTAGCGGGAGGGGGAATGAGCAGTTCTTC.

The V gene is TRBV7-3, the J gene TRBJ1-1, with D perhaps matching TRBD1 (6 bases). Trimming removed 4 bases from V and 3 bases from J, with 12 bases in between. Germline assignment: CDR1 SGHTA and CDR2 FQGTGA. The CDR3 has 14 amino acids. CDR3 residues: CASSYTEGDTEAFF. CDR3 bases: TGTGCCAGCAGCTATACTGAGGGGGACACTGAAGCTTTCTTT.

The J gene is TRBJ1-2, the V gene TRBV5-1; D might be TRBD1 (5 bases). Trimming took off 0 bases at V and 8 bases at J, with 11 bases between the two ends. The CDR3 is 13 amino acids. Looked up from germline, CDR1 is SGHRS and CDR2 is YFSETQ. Written as DNA, the CDR3 is TGCGCCAGCAGCTTGGGCCGGGGCTGGGGCTACACCTTC. Protein sequence: CASSLGRGWGYTF.

The chain joins TRBV7-9 to TRBJ2-7; 10 positions match TRBD2. Germline loops: CDR1 SEHNR, CDR2 FQNEAQ (reference sequence). The ends lost 8 bases at V and 3 bases at J; junction bases unmatched: 10. The CDR3 spans 15 residues. CDR3 in DNA: TGTGCCAGCGGACCTATAGCGGGAGGAAGCTACGAGCAGTACTTC. Amino acids: CASGPIAGGSYEQYF.

This sequence joins TRBV27 and TRBJ1-2; tentatively, D is TRBD1 (5 bases). Looked up from germline, CDR1 is MNHEY and CDR2 is SMNVEV (reference sequence). This CDR3 region has 14 residues. V was shortened by 6 bases and J by 4 bases, with 15 bases between the two germline ends. The CDR3: CASRPRGGVYGYTF. In DNA form, the CDR3 reads TGTGCCAGCAGGCCCCGTGGGGGGGTCTATGGCTACACCTTC.

This CDR3 is CASSKEETTDTQYF. The CDR3 nucleotides read TGTGCCAGCAGCAAAGAGGAAACCACAGATACGCAGTATTTT. The rearrangement links TRBV21-1 to TRBJ2-3. TRBV21-1 is shown as a pseudogene. This CDR3 is built from 14 residues.

The chain carries TRBV6-5 and TRBJ2-2, with D unclear. CDR3 length equals 15 residues. Germline CDR1 reads MNHEY; CDR2 reads SVGAGI. V was clipped by 7 bases and J by 6 bases, with 18 bases between them. CDR3 sequence: CASTARYLDAGELFF. CDR3 DNA sequence: TGTGCCAGCACCGCTCGTTACCTTGACGCCGGGGAGCTGTTTTTT.

This sequence joins TRBV28 and TRBJ1-2, with TRBD1 identical over 10 bases. The CDR3 length is 17 residues. Germline V CDR1 and CDR2: MDHEN, SYDVKM. The J segment lost 4 bases and the V segment lost 5 bases, leaving 13 bases of the junction unmatched. CDR3 protein: CASSPHRGQGNRYGYTF. The CDR3 nucleotides are TGTGCCAGCAGTCCCCACCGGGGACAGGGGAATCGCTATGGCTACACCTTC.

J is TRBJ2-7 and V is TRBV27; 9 nucleotides match TRBD2. Germline loops: CDR1 MNHEY, CDR2 SMNVEV (reference sequence). The CDR3 is 14 amino acids. The trim removed 5 bases at V and 6 bases at J, leaving 8 bases unmatched. CDR3 region: CASSPVAGVSEQYF. DNA of the CDR3: TGTGCCAGCAGTCCGGTAGCGGGAGTCTCCGAGCAGTACTTC.

The chain carries TRBV7-9 and TRBJ2-7; no clear D. CDR3 length: 12 amino acids. Trimming left V 1 base short and J 6 bases short, with 7 bases between. Germline lookup yields CDR1 SEHNR and CDR2 FQNEAQ (reference sequence). CDR3 coding DNA: TGTGCCAGCAGCTTAGTCGTCGGCGAGCAGTACTTC. Its translation: CASSLVVGEQYF.

Here the CDR3 reads CASSQVEREGYNEQFF. The CDR3 DNA reads TGCGCCAGCAGCCAAGTGGAGCGGGAGGGTTACAATGAGCAGTTCTTC. The genes are TRBV4-1 and TRBJ2-1; TRBD2 matches 10 bases. CDR1 MGHRA and CDR2 YSYEKL come from the germline V gene. CDR3 length: 16 residues. V shed 1 base and J 4 bases; nucleotides not matched to a gene: 4.

This sequence joins TRBV19 and TRBJ1-3; TRBD1 agrees at 9 bases. Germline V gives CDR1 LNHDA, CDR2 SQIVND (reference sequence). CDR3 size: 13 residues. The ends lost 10 bases at V and 6 bases at J; junction bases unmatched: 7. The CDR3 bases are TGTGCCACCTGGGACAGGGCGGAAAACACCATATATTTT. This codes for CATWDRAENTIYF.

This rearrangement joins TRBV29-1 to TRBJ2-3; no clear D. The CDR3 is 12 residues long. Per germline, CDR1 SQVTM and CDR2 ANQGSEA. V lost 2 bases to trimming and J lost 4 bases, with 7 bases between them. CDR3 coding DNA: TGCAGCGTTGAATCACGCCCAGATACGCAGTATTTT. As protein: CSVESRPDTQYF.

The J gene is TRBJ2-2, the V gene TRBV29-1, with TRBD1 matching over 8 bases. The CDR3 has 15 amino acids. V trimming: 1 base; J trimming: 3 bases; junction bases outside the gene matches: 4. Germline V lookup: CDR1 SQVTM, CDR2 ANQGSEA. As DNA, the CDR3 is TGCAGCGTTGAAGGGACAGGGTTCGACACCGGGGAGCTGTTTTTT. The encoded protein is CSVEGTGFDTGELFF.

This clone appeared a single time. The rearrangement joins TRBV11-2 to TRBJ2-1, with a weak D call TRBD1 (5 bases). The CDR3 extends over 15 amino acids. V was pared by 2 bases and J by 7 bases, with 15 bases between. Germline V gives CDR1 SGHAT, CDR2 FQNNGV. This CDR3 is CASSLRLGLTNEQFF. In DNA form, the CDR3 reads TGTGCCAGCAGCTTAAGGTTGGGGCTTACGAATGAGCAGTTCTTC.

The chain joins TRBV19 to TRBJ2-7; no reliable D call. CDR1 LNHDA and CDR2 SQIVND come from the germline V gene (reference sequence). V lost 5 bases and J lost 2, with 13 bases in between. The CDR3 sequence is 14 residues long. For the CDR3, the DNA is TGTGCCAGTAGTCCTGTTTTAACAGCCTACGAGCAGTACTTC. Protein product: CASSPVLTAYEQYF.

This sequence joins TRBV7-9 and TRBJ1-5; D is unresolved. The V end was cut by 3 bases, the J end by 8 bases, with 8 bases between. Germline CDR1 SEHNR, CDR2 FQNEAQ (reference sequence). CDR3 length: 12 amino acids. The CDR3 DNA reads as TGTGCCAGCAGCTTCTTTCTGGAGCCCCAGCATTTT. Translation: CASSFFLEPQHF.

The gene calls are TRBV9 and TRBJ2-3; D unresolved. Germline V gene data show CDR1 as SGDLS and CDR2 as YYNGEE. CDR3 length equals 13 residues. The V and J ends lost 0 bases and 5 bases respectively, with 7 bases between them. CDR3 sequence: CASSVVKRDTQYF. CDR3 in DNA: TGTGCCAGCAGCGTAGTGAAAAGAGATACGCAGTATTTT.

CDR3 sequence: CSAQGGVGEKLFF. CDR3 DNA: TGCAGCGCCCAGGGAGGGGTAGGGGAAAAACTGTTTTTT. This sequence joins TRBV29-1 and TRBJ1-4; a weak D match, TRBD1 (5 bases). V lost 7 bases and J 8 bases, leaving 17 bases between the germline ends. Germline lookup yields CDR1 SQVTM and CDR2 ANQGSEA. The CDR3 consists of 13 residues. The whole variable domain, filled in from reference TRBV29-1 and TRBJ1-4, reads SAVISQKPSRDICQRGTSLTIQCQVDSQVTMMFWYRQQPGQSLTLIATANQGSEATYESGFVIDKFPISRPNLTFSTLTVSNMSPEDSSIYLCSAQGGVGEKLFFGSGTQLSVL.